One and the same sample provided the 6 T cell receptor beta chains below, sequenced in a study of blood T cell repertoires in COVID-19. Generated by immunoSEQ multiplex PCR, the TCRdb table keeps only in-frame clones and is missing some. Of about 280,000 clones listed, approximately 90% were seen once; the top ten hold 4.1%. The sample comprised PBMCs or T cells enriched from blood (not recorded which). These receptors originate from a woman in her twenties or thirties with acute COVID-19.

The V call is TRBV4-1, the J call TRBJ2-7, with D perhaps matching TRBD1 (5 bases). The CDR3 runs to 15 residues. Trimming pared 0 bases from V and 2 bases from J, leaving 11 bases between. Germline CDR1 and CDR2: MGHRA and YSYEKL. CDR3 nucleotides: TGCGCCAGCAGCCAAGATGAAAGGGGAACCTACGAGCAGTACTTC. Its translation is CASSQDERGTYEQYF.

The chain has TRBV3-1 (or the pseudogene TRBV3-2) and TRBJ1-3, with a weak D call TRBD1 (5 bases). Germline V gives CDR1 LGHDT, CDR2 YNNKEL (reference sequence). The CDR3 is 17 residues long. V was pared by 7 bases and J by 0 bases, with 19 bases between. This CDR3 reads CASTLRATVRSGNTIYF. The CDR3 DNA reads TGTGCCAGCACCCTTCGGGCGACAGTTCGCTCTGGAAACACCATATATTTT.

J is TRBJ2-3 and V is TRBV7-9, with TRBD1 identical over 7 bases. V gave up 5 bases and J gave up 3 bases; unmatched junction bases: 14. CDR3 length equals 17 residues. Germline V gives CDR1 SEHNR, CDR2 FQNEAQ (reference sequence). The CDR3 loop is CASSENFGTERTDTQYF. In DNA, the CDR3 is TGTGCCAGCAGCGAAAACTTCGGGACAGAGAGAACAGATACGCAGTATTTT.

In its sample, this clone was seen a few times. This rearrangement joins TRBV5-1 to TRBJ2-3; 12 bases align to TRBD2. The V segment lost 1 base and the J segment 6 bases; nucleotides outside the gene matches: 0. Germline CDR1 reads SGHRS; CDR2 reads YFSETQ. CDR3 size: 14 residues. CDR3 coding DNA: TGCGCCAGCAGCTTGACTAGCGGGAGGGATACGCAGTATTTT. As protein: CASSLTSGRDTQYF.

V is TRBV27 and J is TRBJ2-1, with D possibly matching TRBD2 (5 bases). This CDR3 contains 14 residues. V shed 5 bases and J shed 2 bases, with 10 bases lying between them. Germline V gives CDR1 MNHEY, CDR2 SMNVEV (reference sequence). The CDR3 reads CASSTRDTYNEQFF. Written as DNA, the CDR3 is TGTGCCAGCAGTACCCGGGATACCTACAATGAGCAGTTCTTC.

This rearrangement joins TRBV7-3 to TRBJ2-1; 9 nucleotides align to TRBD2. The CDR3 contains 15 residues. Germline V CDR1 and CDR2: SGHTA, FQGTGA. Trimming at V came to 5 bases and at J to 8 bases, leaving 10 bases not matched to a gene. The DNA of the CDR3 is TGTGCCAGCAGCATGACTAGCGGTTATATCTATGAGCAGTTCTTC. Amino acids: CASSMTSGYIYEQFF. The variable domain in full, completed from reference TRBV7-3 and TRBJ2-1, reads GAGVSQTPSNKVTEKGKYVELRCDPISGHTALYWYRQSLGQGPEFLIYFQGTGAADDSGLPNDRFFAVRPEGSVSTLKIQRTERGDSAVYLCASSMTSGYIYEQFFGPGTRLTVL.